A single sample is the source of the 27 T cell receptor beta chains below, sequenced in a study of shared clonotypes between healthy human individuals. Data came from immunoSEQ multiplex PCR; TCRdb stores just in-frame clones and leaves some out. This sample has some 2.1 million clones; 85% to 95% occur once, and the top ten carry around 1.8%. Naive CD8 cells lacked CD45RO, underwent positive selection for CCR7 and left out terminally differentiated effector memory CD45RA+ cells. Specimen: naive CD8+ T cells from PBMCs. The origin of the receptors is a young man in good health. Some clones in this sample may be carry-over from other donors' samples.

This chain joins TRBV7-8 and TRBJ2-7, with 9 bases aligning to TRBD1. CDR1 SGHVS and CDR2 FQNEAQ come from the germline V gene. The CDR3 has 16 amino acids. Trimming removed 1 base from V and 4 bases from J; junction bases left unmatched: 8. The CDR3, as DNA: TGTGCCAGCAGCTTAGTCGGACAGGGGTTCAGGTACGAGCAGTACTTC. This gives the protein CASSLVGQGFRYEQYF. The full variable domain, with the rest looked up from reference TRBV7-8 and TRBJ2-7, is GAGVSQSPRYKVAKRGQDVALRCDPISGHVSLFWYQQALGQGPEFLTYFQNEAQLDKSGLPSDRFFAERPEGSVSTLKIQRTQQEDSAVYLCASSLVGQGFRYEQYFGPGTRLTVT.

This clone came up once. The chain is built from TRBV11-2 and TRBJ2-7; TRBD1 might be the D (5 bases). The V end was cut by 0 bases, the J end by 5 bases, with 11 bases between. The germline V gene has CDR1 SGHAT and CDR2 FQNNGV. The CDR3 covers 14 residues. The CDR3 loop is CASSLDLGAHEQYF. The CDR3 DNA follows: TGTGCCAGCAGCTTAGATCTTGGGGCCCACGAGCAGTACTTC.

The CDR3 DNA reads TGCGCCAGCAGGCACGCGGGGACAGGGGACTATGGCTACACCTTC. Its translation is CASRHAGTGDYGYTF. The chain links TRBV10-2 to TRBJ1-2; 10 bases fit TRBD1. The junction had 7 bases not matched to a gene; V was cut back by 6 bases and J by 3 bases. The CDR3 consists of 15 residues. Germline V gives CDR1 WSHSY, CDR2 SAAADI.

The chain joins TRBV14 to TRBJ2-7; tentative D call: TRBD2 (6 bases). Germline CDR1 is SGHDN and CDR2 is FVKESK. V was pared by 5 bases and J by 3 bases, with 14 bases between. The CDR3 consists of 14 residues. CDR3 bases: TGTGCCAGCAGCTTCGGACTCGGGGGCTACGAGCAGTACTTC. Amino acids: CASSFGLGGYEQYF.

The CDR3 loop reads CARSLGRTYYEQYF. The CDR3 DNA reads as TGTGCCAGAAGCTTGGGTAGGACATACTACGAGCAGTACTTC. The rearrangement joins TRBV7-5 to TRBJ2-7; the D call in the table, TRBD1, was not verified against the DNA. TRBV7-5 is reported as a pseudogene. CDR3 length equals 14 residues.

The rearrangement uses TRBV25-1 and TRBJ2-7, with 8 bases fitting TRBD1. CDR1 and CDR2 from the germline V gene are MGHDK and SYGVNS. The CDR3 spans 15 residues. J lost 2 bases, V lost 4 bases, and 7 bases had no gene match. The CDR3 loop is CASSGSLTGAYEQYF. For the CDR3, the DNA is TGTGCCAGCAGTGGTTCCCTGACAGGGGCCTACGAGCAGTACTTC.

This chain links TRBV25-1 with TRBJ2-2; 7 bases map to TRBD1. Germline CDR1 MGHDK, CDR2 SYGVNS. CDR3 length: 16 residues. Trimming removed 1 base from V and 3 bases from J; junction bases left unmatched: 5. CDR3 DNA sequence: TGTGCCAGCAGTGAATTTAACAGGGGCGACACCGGGGAGCTGTTTTTT. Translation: CASSEFNRGDTGELFF.

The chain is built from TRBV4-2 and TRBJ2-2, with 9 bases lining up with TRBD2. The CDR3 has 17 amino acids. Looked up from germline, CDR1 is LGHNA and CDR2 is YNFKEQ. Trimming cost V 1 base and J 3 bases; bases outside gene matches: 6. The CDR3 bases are TGTGCCAGCAGCCAAGCCATAGCGGGAGTACACACCGGGGAGCTGTTTTTT. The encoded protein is CASSQAIAGVHTGELFF.

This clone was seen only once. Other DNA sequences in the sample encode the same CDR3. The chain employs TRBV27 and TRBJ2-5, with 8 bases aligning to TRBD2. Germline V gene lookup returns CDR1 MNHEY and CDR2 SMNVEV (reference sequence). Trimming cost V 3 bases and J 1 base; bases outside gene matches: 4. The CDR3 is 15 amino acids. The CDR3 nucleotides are TGTGCCAGCAGTTTCGCGGGAGGTCCCCAAGAGACCCAGTACTTC. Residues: CASSFAGGPQETQYF.

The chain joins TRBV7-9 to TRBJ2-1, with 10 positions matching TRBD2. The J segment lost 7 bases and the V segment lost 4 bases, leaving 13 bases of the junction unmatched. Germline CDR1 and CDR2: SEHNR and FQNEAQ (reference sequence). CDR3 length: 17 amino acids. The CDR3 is CASSYLLTSGTVNEQFF. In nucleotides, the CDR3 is TGTGCCAGCAGCTACCTTCTTACTAGCGGGACTGTTAATGAGCAGTTCTTC.

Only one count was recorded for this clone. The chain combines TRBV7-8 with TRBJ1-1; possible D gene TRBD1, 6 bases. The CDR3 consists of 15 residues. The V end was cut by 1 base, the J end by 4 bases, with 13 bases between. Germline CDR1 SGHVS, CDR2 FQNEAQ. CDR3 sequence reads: CASSLVGGIGTEAFF. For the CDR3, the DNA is TGTGCCAGCAGCTTAGTAGGGGGGATCGGCACTGAAGCTTTCTTT.

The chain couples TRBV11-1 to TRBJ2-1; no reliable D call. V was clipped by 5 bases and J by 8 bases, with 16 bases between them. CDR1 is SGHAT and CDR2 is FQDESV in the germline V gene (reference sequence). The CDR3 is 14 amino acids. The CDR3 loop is CASSPGFEAHEQFF. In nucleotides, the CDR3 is TGTGCCAGCAGCCCAGGTTTCGAGGCACATGAGCAGTTCTTC.

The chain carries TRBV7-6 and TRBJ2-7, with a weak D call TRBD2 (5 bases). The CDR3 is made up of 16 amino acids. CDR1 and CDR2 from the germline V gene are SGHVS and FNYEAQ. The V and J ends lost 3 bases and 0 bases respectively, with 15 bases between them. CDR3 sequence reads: CASSFKAAVRSYEQYF. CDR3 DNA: TGTGCCAGCAGCTTTAAAGCGGCAGTTCGCTCCTACGAGCAGTACTTC.

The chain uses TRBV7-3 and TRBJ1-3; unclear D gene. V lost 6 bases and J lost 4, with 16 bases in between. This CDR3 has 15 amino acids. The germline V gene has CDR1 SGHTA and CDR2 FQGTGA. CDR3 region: CASRSENSDGNTIYF. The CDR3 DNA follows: TGTGCCAGCAGGTCTGAGAATTCCGACGGAAACACCATATATTTT.

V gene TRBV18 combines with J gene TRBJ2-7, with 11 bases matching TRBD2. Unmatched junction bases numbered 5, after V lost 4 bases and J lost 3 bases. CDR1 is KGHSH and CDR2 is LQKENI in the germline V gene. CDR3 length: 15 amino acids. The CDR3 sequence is CASSRPGLAVYEQYF. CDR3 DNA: TGTGCCAGCTCACGACCGGGACTAGCGGTCTACGAGCAGTACTTC.

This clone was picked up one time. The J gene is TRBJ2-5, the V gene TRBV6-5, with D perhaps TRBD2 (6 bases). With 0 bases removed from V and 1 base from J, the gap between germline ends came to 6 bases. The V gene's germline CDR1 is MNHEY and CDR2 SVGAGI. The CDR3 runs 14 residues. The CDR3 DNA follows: TGTGCCAGCAGTTACTCGACTAGCCAAGAGACCCAGTACTTC. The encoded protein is CASSYSTSQETQYF.

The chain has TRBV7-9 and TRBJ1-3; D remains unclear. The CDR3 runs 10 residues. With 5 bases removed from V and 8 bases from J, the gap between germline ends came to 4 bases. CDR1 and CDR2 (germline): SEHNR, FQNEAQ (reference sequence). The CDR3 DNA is TGTGCCAGCAGCCGGGACACCATATATTTT. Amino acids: CASSRDTIYF.

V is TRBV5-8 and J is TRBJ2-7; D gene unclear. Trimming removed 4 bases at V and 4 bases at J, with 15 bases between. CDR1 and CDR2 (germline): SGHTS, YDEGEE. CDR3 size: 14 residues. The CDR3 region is CASSDGPGSYEQYF. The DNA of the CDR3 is TGTGCCAGCAGCGACGGTCCAGGATCTTACGAGCAGTACTTC.

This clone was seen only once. CDR3 nucleotide sequence: TGTGCCATCAGTGAGTCCGGGTTAAGGACTGAAGCTTTCTTT. It translates to CAISESGLRTEAFF. The rearrangement uses TRBV10-3 and TRBJ1-1; D call uncertain. V dropped 0 bases and J dropped 5 bases, with 10 bases sitting between them. This CDR3 is 14 amino acids long. Per the germline V gene, CDR1 is ENHRY and CDR2 is SYGVKD.

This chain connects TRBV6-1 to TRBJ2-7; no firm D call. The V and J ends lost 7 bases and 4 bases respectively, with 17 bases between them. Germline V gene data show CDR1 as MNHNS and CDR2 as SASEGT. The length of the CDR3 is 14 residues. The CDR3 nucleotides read TGTGCCAGCATGGAATTATCAAACCCTTACGAGCAGTACTTC. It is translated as CASMELSNPYEQYF.

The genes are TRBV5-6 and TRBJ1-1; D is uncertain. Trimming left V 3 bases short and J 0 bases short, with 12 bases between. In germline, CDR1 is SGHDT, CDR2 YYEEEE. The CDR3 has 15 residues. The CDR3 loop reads CASSSPAELNTEAFF. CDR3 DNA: TGTGCCAGCAGCTCCCCCGCAGAGCTGAACACTGAAGCTTTCTTT. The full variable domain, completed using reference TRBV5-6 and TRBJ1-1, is DAGVTQSPTHLIKTRGQQVTLRCSPKSGHDTVSWYQQALGQGPQFIFQYYEEEERQRGNFPDRFSGHQFPNYSSELNVNALLLGDSALYLCASSSPAELNTEAFFGQGTRLTVV.

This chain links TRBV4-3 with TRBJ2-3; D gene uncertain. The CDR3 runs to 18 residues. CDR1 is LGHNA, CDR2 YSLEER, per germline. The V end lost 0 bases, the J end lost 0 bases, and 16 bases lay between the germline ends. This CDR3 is CASSQDSLSATSTDTQYF. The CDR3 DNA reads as TGCGCCAGCAGCCAAGACTCTTTGAGCGCAACTAGCACAGATACGCAGTATTTT.

The DNA for the CDR3 is TGTGCCAGCAGCTCGGACCCTAATCAGCCCCAGCATTTT. Its protein product is CASSSDPNQPQHF. The rearrangement links TRBV7-6 to TRBJ1-5; D gene uncertain. Looked up from germline, CDR1 is SGHVS and CDR2 is FNYEAQ. CDR3 length equals 13 residues. V was pared by 4 bases and J by 4 bases, with 8 bases between.

CDR3: CASSHRDRGTYEQYF. For the CDR3, the DNA is TGTGCCAGCAGCCACCGGGACAGGGGGACCTACGAGCAGTACTTC. The J gene is TRBJ2-7, the V gene TRBV27, with 11 bases lining up with TRBD1. The CDR3 is made up of 15 amino acids. CDR1 is MNHEY, CDR2 SMNVEV, per germline (reference sequence). J was trimmed by 2 bases and V by 6 bases; bases with no gene match: 6.

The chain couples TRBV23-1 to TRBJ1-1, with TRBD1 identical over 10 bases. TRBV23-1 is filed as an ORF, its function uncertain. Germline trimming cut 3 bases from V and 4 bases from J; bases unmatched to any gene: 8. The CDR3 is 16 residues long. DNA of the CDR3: TGCGCCAGCAGTCACCTCGGGACAGGGGACGGCACTGAAGCTTTCTTT. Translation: CASSHLGTGDGTEAFF.

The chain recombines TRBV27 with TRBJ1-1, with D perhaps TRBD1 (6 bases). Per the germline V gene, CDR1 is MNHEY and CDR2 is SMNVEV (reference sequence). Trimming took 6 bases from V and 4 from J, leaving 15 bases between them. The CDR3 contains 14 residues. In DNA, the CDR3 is TGTGCCAGCAGACTAGCCGGGGGCGGCACTGAAGCTTTCTTT. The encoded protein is CASRLAGGGTEAFF.

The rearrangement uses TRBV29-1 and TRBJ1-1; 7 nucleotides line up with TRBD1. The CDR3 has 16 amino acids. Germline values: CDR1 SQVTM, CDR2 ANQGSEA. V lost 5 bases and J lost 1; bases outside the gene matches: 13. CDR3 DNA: TGCAGCGTTAGGGGAGGGGGCGCCTTAGGGAACACTGAAGCTTTCTTT. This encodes CSVRGGGALGNTEAFF.